This T cell receptor beta chain was recovered during a study of cytomegalovirus exposure and HLA in healthy donors. The germline gives CDR1 SEHNR, CDR2 FQNEAQ (reference sequence). The J segment lost 7 bases and the V segment lost 2 bases, leaving 10 bases of the junction unmatched. The CDR3 runs 18 residues. Primers included in the PCR were 60 Vbeta and 13 Jbeta primers. Sequenced by immunoSEQ multiplex PCR; TCRdb stores in-frame clones only, minus some. This sample has tens of thousands of clones, with around 78% found just once. Whole-study results and caveats: Highly shared variants forming one cluster were likely a sequencing artifact. Cytomegalovirus association was assigned to approximately 160 TCR beta chains.

Only one count was recorded for this clone. Its antigen is unidentified. V gene TRBV7-9 combines with J gene TRBJ2-1; TRBD2 agrees at 14 bases. The material sequenced was PBMCs. This sequence was found in a young man in good health and CMV-seronegative. This chain's CDR3 is CASSLTPAGTSGRNEQFF. The DNA of the CDR3 is TGTGCCAGCAGCTTAACCCCTGCGGGGACTAGCGGGAGAAATGAGCAGTTCTTC.